The 8 T cell receptor beta chains below all came from one sample that was sequenced in a study of shared clonotypes between healthy human individuals. Sequenced by immunoSEQ multiplex PCR; TCRdb stores in-frame clones only, minus some. The table includes approximately 650,000 clones, 95% detected once. Positively selected for CCR7, the CD45RO-negative cells used as naive CD8 cells excluded terminally differentiated effector memory CD45RA+ cells. The sample was naive CD8+ T cells sorted from blood. These receptors all come from a woman in her twenties or thirties in good health.

This chain uses TRBV6-5 with TRBJ1-1; the D is unclear. The CDR3 loop spans 14 amino acids. Trimming removed 2 bases from V and 1 base from J, with 8 bases in between. Germline CDR1 reads MNHEY; CDR2 reads SVGAGI. CDR3 amino acids: CASSYGRANTEAFF. The CDR3 DNA reads TGTGCCAGCAGTTACGGACGCGCGAACACTGAAGCTTTCTTT.

This clone appeared a single time. The chain joins TRBV4-1 to TRBJ2-7; D remains ambiguous. The germline V and J ends were trimmed by 1 base and 0 bases, with 7 bases remaining between them. This CDR3 has 14 amino acids. Looked up from germline, CDR1 is MGHRA and CDR2 is YSYEKL. CDR3 protein: CASSQGEYSYEQYF. CDR3 nucleotides: TGCGCCAGCAGCCAAGGGGAATACTCCTACGAGCAGTACTTC.

The chain employs TRBV9 and TRBJ2-7, with 8 bases fitting TRBD2. CDR1 is SGDLS and CDR2 is YYNGEE in the germline V gene. V lost 4 bases to trimming and J lost 3 bases; unmatched junction nucleotides: 6. The CDR3 length is 14 residues. The CDR3 DNA reads TGTGCCAGCAGCCCCAGCGGGAGTGGCTACGAGCAGTACTTC. Amino acids: CASSPSGSGYEQYF.

Comments on this clone: Other DNA sequences in this sample translate to the same CDR3. This chain joins TRBV13 and TRBJ2-7; D possibly corresponds to TRBD1 (5 bases). V lost 1 base and J 7 bases, leaving 5 bases between the germline ends. The CDR3 is 11 amino acids. Germline assignment: CDR1 PRHDT and CDR2 FYEKMQ (reference sequence). The CDR3 DNA reads as TGTGCCAGCAGCTTAGAGGGGGAGCAGTACTTC. Its translation: CASSLEGEQYF.

The DNA for the CDR3 is TGTGCCAGTAGTATACTAGCAGGGGAAGGTTACTATGGCTACACCTTC. It encodes CASSILAGEGYYGYTF. The chain carries TRBV19 and TRBJ1-2; a possible D gene is TRBD1 (6 bases). Germline V gives CDR1 LNHDA, CDR2 SQIVND (reference sequence). The CDR3 is 16 residues long. Trimming pared 2 bases from V and 3 bases from J, leaving 16 bases between.

The chain combines TRBV5-6 with TRBJ2-7; TRBD2 matches at 14 bases. Germline V gene sequence: CDR1 SGHDT, CDR2 YYEEEE. After removal of 3 bases from V and 6 bases from J, the junction contained 8 bases not matched to a gene. The CDR3 has 16 amino acids. CDR3: CASSSGLAGVVFEQYF. In DNA form, the CDR3 reads TGTGCCAGCAGCTCGGGACTAGCGGGAGTAGTCTTCGAGCAGTACTTC.

This chain uses TRBV27 with TRBJ1-5, with unresolved D. This CDR3 is built from 15 residues. Germline CDR1 is MNHEY and CDR2 is SMNVEV (reference sequence). Trimming removed 4 bases from V and 0 bases from J, with 10 bases in between. CDR3 sequence: CASSSTGYSNQPQHF. Written as DNA, the CDR3 is TGTGCCAGCAGTTCGACGGGGTATAGCAATCAGCCCCAGCATTTT.

The J gene is TRBJ2-1, the V gene TRBV11-2, with a weak D call TRBD2 (6 bases). CDR3 size: 14 residues. The germline CDR1 and CDR2 sequences are SGHAT and FQNNGV. Trimming took off 6 bases at V and 9 bases at J, with 18 bases between the two ends. CDR3 in DNA: TGTGCCAGCAGATCCGGGACTTCCGCAGCTGAGCAGTTCTTC. It translates to CASRSGTSAAEQFF. The full variable domain, rest sourced from reference TRBV11-2 and TRBJ2-1, is EAGVAQSPRYKIIEKRQSVAFWCNPISGHATLYWYQQILGQGPKLLIQFQNNGVVDDSQLPKDRFSAERLKGVDSTLKIQPAKLEDSAVYLCASRSGTSAAEQFFGPGTRLTVL.